This record looks at one TCR beta chain sequence and its context. Its cognate antigen is unknown. Only in-frame clones appear in the TCRdb table, and some are missing; sequencing was by immunoSEQ multiplex PCR. The data hold 120,000 to 150,000 clones, with around 84% observed a single time. The V end was cut by 7 bases, the J end by 4 bases, with 13 bases between. The germline gives CDR1 SQVTM, CDR2 ANQGSEA. The CDR3 has 12 residues. The sample belongs to a study of cytomegalovirus exposure and HLA in healthy donors. Study-level information: The 90 to 150 validation repertoires, a later analysis reported, used the same platform as the 700 or so repertoires from the first cohort. Study-level findings and limits: Altogether, 160 or so TCR beta chains were recorded as cytomegalovirus-associated. The dataset shows that most TCR sequences were rare, while some public TCRs occurred in many donors. As was reported, the classifier diagnosed cytomegalovirus status with high specificity and sensitivity.

The sequenced sample was PBMCs. This receptor was taken from a young man in good health and CMV-seropositive. The chain uses TRBV29-1 and TRBJ1-2, with D perhaps TRBD1 (6 bases). As DNA, the CDR3 is TGCAGCGGGGGGGGCAGGGCCTATGGCTACACCTTC. Amino acids: CSGGGRAYGYTF.